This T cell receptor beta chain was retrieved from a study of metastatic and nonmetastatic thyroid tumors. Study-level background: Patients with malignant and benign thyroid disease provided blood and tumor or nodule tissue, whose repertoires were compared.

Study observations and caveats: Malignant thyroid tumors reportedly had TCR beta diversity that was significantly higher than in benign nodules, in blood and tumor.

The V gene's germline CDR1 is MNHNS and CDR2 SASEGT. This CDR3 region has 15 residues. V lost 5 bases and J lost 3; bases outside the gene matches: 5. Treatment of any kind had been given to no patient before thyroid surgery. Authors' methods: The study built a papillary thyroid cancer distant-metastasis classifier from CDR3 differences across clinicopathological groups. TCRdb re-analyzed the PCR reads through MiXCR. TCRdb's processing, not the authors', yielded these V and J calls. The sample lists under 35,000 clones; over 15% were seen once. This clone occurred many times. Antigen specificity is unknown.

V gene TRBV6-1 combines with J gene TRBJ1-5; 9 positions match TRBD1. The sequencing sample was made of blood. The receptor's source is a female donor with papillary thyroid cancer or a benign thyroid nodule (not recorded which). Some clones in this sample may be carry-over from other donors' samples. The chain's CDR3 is CASSTTGGYNQPQHF. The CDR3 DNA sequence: TGTGCCAGCAGTACGACAGGGGGTTACAATCAGCCCCAGCATTTT.